The 27 T cell receptor beta chains reported below all come from one sample, sequenced in a study of blood T cell repertoires in COVID-19. Produced via immunoSEQ multiplex PCR; TCRdb's table is partial and in-frame only. The data hold some 280,000 clones, with approximately 91% observed a single time. The material sequenced was peripheral blood. The source is a woman aged 40 to 55 who had recovered from COVID-19.

V usage is TRBV7-9 and J usage is TRBJ2-1, with D perhaps TRBD2 (5 bases). Germline CDR1 and CDR2: SEHNR and FQNEAQ (reference sequence). This CDR3 has 15 amino acids. The V end lost 7 bases, the J end lost 10 bases, and 23 bases lay between the germline ends. This CDR3 is CASTSWGDPRPEQFF. The CDR3 DNA reads TGTGCCAGCACCTCATGGGGAGACCCTCGCCCAGAGCAGTTCTTC.

This CDR3 is CASSPGEGRGTPNYGYTF. The CDR3 nucleotides read TGTGCCAGCAGCCCGGGGGAGGGGAGGGGAACGCCTAACTATGGCTACACCTTC. The genes are TRBV4-2 and TRBJ1-2; tentatively, D is TRBD1 (5 bases). The CDR3 totals 18 residues. Germline V gene lookup returns CDR1 LGHNA and CDR2 YNFKEQ. Trimming stripped 4 bases from V and 0 bases from J, with 21 bases between.

The chain uses TRBV19 and TRBJ1-5; D is unclear. Deletions cut 6 bases from V and 4 bases from J, with 4 bases between. CDR1 and CDR2 from the germline V gene are LNHDA and SQIVND (reference sequence). CDR3 length: 11 amino acids. The CDR3 is CASSNNQPQHF. For the CDR3, the DNA is TGTGCCAGTAGCAATAATCAGCCCCAGCATTTT.

V and J are TRBV6-2 or TRBV6-3 and TRBJ2-1, with TRBD2 identical over 11 bases. The junction had 11 bases not matched to a gene; V was cut back by 0 bases and J by 7 bases. Germline CDR1 reads MNHEY; CDR2 reads SVGEGT. The CDR3 contains 18 residues. CDR3 region: CASSYSPHSGRVGNEQFF. CDR3 nucleotide sequence: TGTGCCAGCAGTTACTCCCCCCATAGCGGGAGGGTGGGGAATGAGCAGTTCTTC.

The gene calls are TRBV3-1 (or the pseudogene TRBV3-2) and TRBJ2-1; weak D call: TRBD2 (6 bases). V dropped 6 bases and J dropped 5 bases, with 11 bases sitting between them. Per germline, CDR1 LGHDT and CDR2 YNNKEL (reference sequence). The CDR3 runs 13 residues. The CDR3 DNA is TGTGCCAGCAGTCTTAGCGGTAACAATGAGCAGTTCTTC. Amino acids: CASSLSGNNEQFF.

DNA for the CDR3: TGCGCCAGCAGCCTAAGTGTCGGGGAGCTGTTTTTT. Its protein is CASSLSVGELFF. V usage is TRBV5-1 and J usage is TRBJ2-2; D gene uncertain. Trimming shortened V by 4 bases and J by 7 bases, and 8 bases separated the two germline ends. Per germline, CDR1 SGHRS and CDR2 YFSETQ. CDR3 size: 12 residues.

The rearrangement links TRBV6-1 to TRBJ2-2, with a weak D call TRBD1 (5 bases). The CDR3 runs to 14 residues. V shed 2 bases and J shed 7 bases, with 11 bases lying between them. Germline CDR1 reads MNHNS; CDR2 reads SASEGT. CDR3 residues: CASSENDRDGELFF. CDR3 DNA sequence: TGTGCCAGCAGTGAAAACGACAGAGACGGGGAGCTGTTTTTT.

This chain connects TRBV5-6 to TRBJ2-7, with TRBD1 matching over 9 bases. Germline CDR1 SGHDT, CDR2 YYEEEE. The J segment lost 5 bases and the V segment lost 0 bases, leaving 6 bases of the junction unmatched. CDR3 size: 15 residues. CDR3 sequence reads: CASSLAGTGYHEQYF. As DNA, the CDR3 is TGTGCCAGCAGCTTGGCCGGGACAGGGTACCACGAGCAGTACTTC.

The chain is built from TRBV5-4 and TRBJ2-5, with 9 bases fitting TRBD1. In germline, CDR1 is SGHNT, CDR2 YYREEE (reference sequence). This CDR3 comprises 16 residues. Trimming removed 2 bases from V and 5 bases from J; junction bases left unmatched: 10. The CDR3 here is CASSFSSGQGLETQYF. In DNA, the CDR3 is TGTGCCAGCAGCTTTAGTTCGGGACAGGGATTGGAGACCCAGTACTTC.

This clone was seen a single time. V gene TRBV6-2 or TRBV6-3 combines with J gene TRBJ2-1, with TRBD2 matching over 13 bases. The V segment lost 6 bases and the J segment 6 bases; nucleotides outside the gene matches: 5. Germline CDR1 is MNHEY and CDR2 is SVGEGT. The length of the CDR3 is 15 residues. As DNA, the CDR3 is TGTGCCAGCAGCCCCGGGACTAGCGGGACCAATGAGCAGTTCTTC. Encoded protein: CASSPGTSGTNEQFF.

The chain joins TRBV3-1 (or the pseudogene TRBV3-2) to TRBJ2-6, with D possibly matching TRBD2 (5 bases). The V and J ends lost 0 bases and 0 bases respectively, with 6 bases between them. The CDR3 spans 16 residues. Germline V lookup: CDR1 LGHDT, CDR2 YNNKEL (reference sequence). Written as DNA, the CDR3 is TGTGCCAGCAGCCAAGATGGGAGCTCTGGGGCCAACGTCCTGACTTTC. Its protein is CASSQDGSSGANVLTF.

The chain uses TRBV2 and TRBJ2-1, with 8 bases aligning to TRBD2. This CDR3 has 13 residues. Germline V gene lookup returns CDR1 SNHLY and CDR2 FYNNEI. J was trimmed by 6 bases and V by 7 bases; bases with no gene match: 5. The CDR3 nucleotides read TGTGCCAGCACGGGGACTAGGGTCAATGAGCAGTTCTTC. As protein: CASTGTRVNEQFF.

This chain connects TRBV27 to TRBJ2-6; 11 bases map to TRBD1. The CDR3 spans 18 residues. The junction had 10 bases not matched to a gene; V was cut back by 7 bases and J by 2 bases. The germline gives CDR1 MNHEY, CDR2 SMNVEV (reference sequence). The CDR3 loop reads CASMDQGQGATGANVLTF. The CDR3 nucleotides are TGTGCCAGCATGGATCAAGGACAGGGGGCCACTGGGGCCAACGTCCTGACTTTC.

The gene calls are TRBV5-4 and TRBJ2-3; TRBD2 is a possible D gene (6 bases). This CDR3 has 15 amino acids. The V gene lost 0 bases and the J gene lost 3 bases, with 11 bases spanning the gap. Germline CDR1 is SGHNT and CDR2 is YYREEE (reference sequence). The CDR3 spells CASSLGSGLTDTQYF. The CDR3, as DNA: TGTGCCAGCAGCTTGGGTAGCGGTCTAACAGATACGCAGTATTTT. Together with reference TRBV5-4 and TRBJ2-3, the CDR3 gives the full variable domain: ETGVTQSPTHLIKTRGQQVTLRCSSQSGHNTVSWYQQALGQGPQFIFQYYREEENGRGNFPPRFSGLQFPNYSSELNVNALELDDSALYLCASSLGSGLTDTQYFGPGTRLTVL.

The V call is TRBV3-1 (or the pseudogene TRBV3-2), the J call TRBJ2-1, with 8 nucleotides matching TRBD1. Germline CDR1 LGHDT, CDR2 YNNKEL (reference sequence). The CDR3 length is 16 residues. Trimming cost V 2 bases and J 3 bases; bases outside gene matches: 6. The CDR3 nucleotides read TGTGCCAGCAGCCAACTCCTAACAGGGGGCTACAATGAGCAGTTCTTC. Its protein product is CASSQLLTGGYNEQFF.

CDR3 sequence: CASSVSAGEETQYF. In DNA form, the CDR3 reads TGTGCCAGCAGCGTTTCAGCGGGAGAAGAGACCCAGTACTTC. This chain joins TRBV9 and TRBJ2-5; 8 bases are shared with TRBD2. The V segment lost 2 bases and the J segment 3 bases; nucleotides outside the gene matches: 3. The CDR3 totals 14 residues. Germline V gene lookup returns CDR1 SGDLS and CDR2 YYNGEE.

This clone was observed a single time. The chain is built from TRBV12-3 or TRBV12-4 and TRBJ1-1; no reliable D call. The CDR3 has 11 residues. Trimming cost V 8 bases and J 1 base, with 5 bases left between them. The CDR3 coding sequence is TGTGCCAGCTTAGCGAACACTGAAGCTTTCTTT. It codes for CASLANTEAFF.

This clone came up once. The V and J genes are TRBV19 and TRBJ2-2; 11 nucleotides match TRBD1. The V and J ends lost 1 base and 4 bases, in that order; junction bases with no gene match: 2. The length of the CDR3 is 16 residues. Germline values: CDR1 LNHDA, CDR2 SQIVND (reference sequence). This chain's CDR3 is CASSIGDRGGTGELFF. Here the CDR3 DNA reads TGTGCCAGTAGTATAGGGGACAGGGGGGGCACCGGGGAGCTGTTTTTT.

The CDR3 is CASSLVEGPLNTEAFF. The CDR3 DNA sequence: TGTGCCAGCAGCTTAGTTGAGGGCCCTCTGAACACTGAAGCTTTCTTT. The rearrangement joins TRBV13 to TRBJ1-1; D remains ambiguous. The CDR3 length is 16 residues. Trimming removed 1 base at V and 0 bases at J, with 12 bases between. CDR1 and CDR2 from the germline V gene are PRHDT and FYEKMQ (reference sequence).

This clone was counted a single time. The rearrangement joins TRBV2 to TRBJ1-5; 7 bases agree with TRBD1. CDR3 length: 13 amino acids. V lost 8 bases to trimming and J lost 3 bases; unmatched junction nucleotides: 4. Germline V gene sequence: CDR1 SNHLY, CDR2 FYNNEI. The CDR3 bases are TGTGCCAGCGGGGACAGCTACAATCAGCCCCAGCATTTT. It codes for CASGDSYNQPQHF.

V and J are TRBV6-1 and TRBJ2-1; D may be TRBD2 (6 bases). V lost 0 bases and J 10 bases, leaving 16 bases between the germline ends. Germline-derived CDR1 and CDR2 are MNHNS and SASEGT. This CDR3 has 15 residues. The CDR3 nucleotides are TGTGCCAGCAGTGAAGCGGGATCGGGGGTAGGGGAGCAGTTCTTC. It yields the protein CASSEAGSGVGEQFF.

This clone was counted once. The rearrangement joins TRBV28 to TRBJ2-5; D gene ambiguous. Between the trimmed V and J ends, which lost 2 bases and 5 bases, there was a span of 6 bases. Germline-derived CDR1 and CDR2 are MDHEN and SYDVKM. The CDR3 extends over 12 amino acids. The CDR3 nucleotides read TGTGCCAGCAGTTTAGTATCGGAGACCCAGTACTTC. Translated, it gives CASSLVSETQYF.

CDR3: CAWSQALSYNEQFF. CDR3 in DNA: TGTGCCTGGAGCCAGGCCCTCTCCTACAATGAGCAGTTCTTC. The chain is built from TRBV30 and TRBJ2-1; D unresolved. The germline gives CDR1 GTSNPN, CDR2 SVGIG (reference sequence). Trimming shortened V by 3 bases and J by 0 bases, and 9 bases separated the two germline ends. This CDR3 has 14 amino acids.

The chain has TRBV5-4 and TRBJ1-2; 7 bases are shared with TRBD1. J gave up 7 bases and V 1 base, and 10 bases lay outside the gene matches. The CDR3 contains 15 residues. Germline assignment: CDR1 SGHNT and CDR2 YYREEE (reference sequence). CDR3 coding DNA: TGTGCCAGCAGCTTGCAAGGGGGCGCTTTGGCTGGCTACACCTTC. It specifies CASSLQGGALAGYTF.

This sequence joins TRBV3-1 (or the pseudogene TRBV3-2) and TRBJ2-7; D is unresolved. Germline values: CDR1 LGHDT, CDR2 YNNKEL (reference sequence). The CDR3 consists of 13 residues. Trimming took 2 bases from V and 1 from J, leaving 6 bases between them. CDR3 coding DNA: TGTGCCAGCAGCCAATTCCGGTCCTACGAGCAGTACTTC. This translates into CASSQFRSYEQYF.

The CDR3 is CASSTGTALTDTQYF. The CDR3 nucleotides are TGTGCCAGCAGCACCGGGACAGCGCTCACAGATACGCAGTATTTT. This chain connects TRBV28 to TRBJ2-3, with 7 positions matching TRBD1. V was pared by 6 bases and J by 2 bases, with 8 bases of the junction left unmatched. CDR1 and CDR2 from the germline V gene are MDHEN and SYDVKM. The CDR3 runs 15 residues.

V gene TRBV19 combines with J gene TRBJ2-1; 16 bases agree with TRBD2. This CDR3 comprises 21 residues. The V gene's germline CDR1 is LNHDA and CDR2 SQIVND (reference sequence). V lost 3 bases, J lost 0 bases, and 11 bases stayed unmatched. In DNA form, the CDR3 reads TGTGCCAGTAGTATGATGGGACTAGCGGGAGGGGGCCCAAGCTCCTACAATGAGCAGTTCTTC. Translation gives CASSMMGLAGGGPSSYNEQFF.